A single sample is the source of the 10 T cell receptor beta chains below, sequenced in a study of CD8 T cells in ankylosing spondylitis. Each CDR3 protein is one row after TCRdb ran MiXCR on the 5' RACE reads. The table shows about 42,000 distinct CDR3 sequences, with 2.7% occurring only once. The sequenced sample was blood, either unsorted or a sorted T cell fraction (not recorded which). The receptors here all came from a male donor with ankylosing spondylitis or in good health (not recorded which).

As to this clonotype: This may be a read error: a much more frequent sequence differs by one nucleotide. This rearrangement joins TRBV9 to TRBJ2-6, with D perhaps assigned TRBD1 or TRBD2 (5 bases each). From germline, CDR1 is SGDLS and CDR2 YYNGEE. The CDR3 totals 17 residues. V shed 0 bases and J shed 3 bases, with 13 bases lying between them. CDR3 coding DNA: TGTGCCAGCAGCGTAGTGGGACGGACCTGTGGGGCCAACGTCCTGACTTTC. Its translation is CASSVVGRTCGANVLTF.

This clonotype was seen ten or more times. V is TRBV9 and J is TRBJ2-3; D is undetermined. CDR3 size: 12 residues. Germline V gene lookup returns CDR1 SGDLS and CDR2 YYNGEE. Trimming removed 4 bases at V and 7 bases at J, with 10 bases between. This CDR3 reads CASSSTRHTQYF. The CDR3 DNA is TGTGCCAGCAGCTCAACAAGGCATACGCAGTATTTT.

This clonotype was detected many times. The chain is built from TRBV9 and TRBJ1-4; D might be TRBD1 (5 bases). CDR1 is SGDLS and CDR2 is YYNGEE in the germline V gene. The CDR3 length is 15 residues. The V gene lost 0 bases and the J gene lost 3 bases, with 9 bases spanning the gap. CDR3: CASSVGPGPNEKLFF. The CDR3 DNA sequence: TGTGCCAGCAGCGTAGGACCAGGGCCTAATGAAAAACTGTTTTTT.

This clonotype was detected many times. The gene calls are TRBV9 and TRBJ2-1; unclear D gene. V lost 0 bases and J 4 bases, leaving 11 bases between the germline ends. Germline CDR1 and CDR2: SGDLS and YYNGEE. The CDR3 is made up of 15 amino acids. The CDR3: CASSVELVTYNEQFF. CDR3 bases: TGTGCCAGCAGCGTAGAATTAGTGACGTACAATGAGCAGTTCTTC.

Many counts were recorded for this clonotype. CDR3 loop: CASSVELAGRSHTQYF. CDR3 DNA sequence: TGTGCCAGCAGCGTAGAACTAGCGGGTAGGAGTCATACGCAGTATTTT. This rearrangement joins TRBV9 to TRBJ2-3, with 9 bases identical to TRBD2. The CDR3 covers 16 residues. The V gene end was trimmed by 0 bases and the J gene end by 7 bases; junction bases not matched to a gene: 9. Germline assignment: CDR1 SGDLS and CDR2 YYNGEE. Full variable domain (rest looked up from reference TRBV9 and TRBJ2-3): DSGVTQTPKHLITATGQRVTLRCSPRSGDLSVYWYQQSLDQGLQFLIQYYNGEERAKGNILERFSAQQFPDLHSELNLSSLELGDSALYFCASSVELAGRSHTQYFGPGTRLTVL.

This clonotype showed up many times. This rearrangement joins TRBV9 to TRBJ1-6, with D maybe TRBD1 (5 bases). The germline V and J ends were trimmed by 0 bases and 8 bases, with 15 bases remaining between them. This CDR3 is built from 16 residues. The germline V gene encodes CDR1 SGDLS and CDR2 YYNGEE. This chain's CDR3 is CASSVEASRGYSPLHF. CDR3 in DNA: TGTGCCAGCAGCGTAGAGGCCTCGCGGGGGTATTCACCCCTCCACTTT.

This clonotype was recorded at least ten times. V and J are TRBV9 and TRBJ2-4; 9 bases are a match to TRBD2. The germline V gene has CDR1 SGDLS and CDR2 YYNGEE. The V gene end was trimmed by 4 bases and the J gene end by 7 bases; junction bases not matched to a gene: 9. The CDR3 totals 15 residues. The CDR3 loop reads CASSPTGTSTNIQYF. For the CDR3, the DNA is TGTGCCAGCAGCCCTACCGGGACTAGCACTAACATTCAGTACTTC. The variable domain in full, completed from reference TRBV9 and TRBJ2-4, reads DSGVTQTPKHLITATGQRVTLRCSPRSGDLSVYWYQQSLDQGLQFLIQYYNGEERAKGNILERFSAQQFPDLHSELNLSSLELGDSALYFCASSPTGTSTNIQYFGAGTRLSVL.

This clonotype was recorded only once. A read error is possible here, since a much larger clone lies one base away. This chain joins TRBV9 and TRBJ2-5; D may be TRBD2 (6 bases). Germline V CDR1 and CDR2: SGDLS, YYNGEE. The CDR3 has 14 residues. CDR3 in DNA: TGTGCCAGCAGCGCCATGCGGGGTCAAGGGACCCAGTACTTC. This encodes CASSAMRGQGTQYF.

This clonotype was detected ten times or more. The CDR3 loop reads CASSETVYSYNEQFF. Here the CDR3 DNA reads TGTGCCAGCAGCGAGACAGTTTACTCCTACAATGAGCAGTTCTTC. V and J are TRBV9 and TRBJ2-1; D may be TRBD1 (5 bases). V lost 3 bases to trimming and J lost 0 bases, with 10 bases between them. The CDR3 has 15 residues. The germline CDR1 and CDR2 sequences are SGDLS and YYNGEE.

This clonotype was recorded many times. CDR3 DNA sequence: TGTGCCAGCAGCCCAGGACTAGCGGTCCCCTACGAGCAGTACTTC. This sequence encodes CASSPGLAVPYEQYF. This chain joins TRBV9 and TRBJ2-7, with 10 bases that match TRBD2. After removal of 4 bases from V and 2 bases from J, the junction contained 6 bases not matched to a gene. The CDR3 consists of 15 residues. The germline CDR1 and CDR2 sequences are SGDLS and YYNGEE.